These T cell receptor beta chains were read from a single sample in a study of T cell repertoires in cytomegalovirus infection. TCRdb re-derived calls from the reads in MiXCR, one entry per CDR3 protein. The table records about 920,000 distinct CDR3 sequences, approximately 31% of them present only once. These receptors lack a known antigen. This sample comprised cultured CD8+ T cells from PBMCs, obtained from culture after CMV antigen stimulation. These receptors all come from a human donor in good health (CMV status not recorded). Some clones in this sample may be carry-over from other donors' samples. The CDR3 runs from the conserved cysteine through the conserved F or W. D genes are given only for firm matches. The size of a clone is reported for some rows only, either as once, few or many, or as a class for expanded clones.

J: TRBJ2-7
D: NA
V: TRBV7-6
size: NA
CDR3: CASSDGQLYEQYF
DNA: TGTGCCAGCAGCGACGGACAGCTCTACGAGCAGTACTTC

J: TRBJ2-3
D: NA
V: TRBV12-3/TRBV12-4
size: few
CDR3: CASSFGQNTDTQYF
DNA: TGTGCCAGCAGTTTTGGGCAAAACACAGATACGCAGTATTTT

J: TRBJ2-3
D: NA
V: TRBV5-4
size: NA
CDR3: CASSLANPADTQYF
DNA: TGTGCCAGCAGCTTGGCCAACCCAGCAGATACGCAGTATTTT

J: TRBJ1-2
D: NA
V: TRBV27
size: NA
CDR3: CASSPRWGGSVDYTF
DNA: TGTGCCAGCAGTCCCCGATGGGGCGGATCAGTCGACTACACCTTC

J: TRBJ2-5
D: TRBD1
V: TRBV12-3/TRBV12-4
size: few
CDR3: CASSQPGQGAETQYF
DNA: TGTGCCAGCAGTCAGCCGGGACAGGGGGCTGAGACCCAGTACTTC

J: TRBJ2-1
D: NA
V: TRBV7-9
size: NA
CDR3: CASSFGGNNNEQFF
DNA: TGTGCCAGCAGCTTCGGGGGAAATAACAATGAGCAGTTCTTC

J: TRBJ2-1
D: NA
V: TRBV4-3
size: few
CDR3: CASSQAPVGGGINEQFF
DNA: TGCGCCAGCAGCCAAGCGCCCGTAGGGGGGGGGATCAATGAGCAGTTCTTC

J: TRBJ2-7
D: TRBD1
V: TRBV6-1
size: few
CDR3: CASSEGDRGNSYEQYF
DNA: TGTGCCAGCAGTGAAGGGGACAGGGGGAACTCCTACGAGCAGTACTTC

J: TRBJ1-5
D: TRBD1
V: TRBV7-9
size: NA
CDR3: CASSLTHDRVDNQPQHF
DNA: TGTGCCAGCAGCCTCACCCACGACAGGGTAGATAATCAGCCCCAGCATTTT

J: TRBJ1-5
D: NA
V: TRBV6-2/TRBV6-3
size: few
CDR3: CASTWTAGLGNQPQHF
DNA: TGTGCCAGCACATGGACAGCCGGTTTGGGCAATCAGCCCCAGCATTTT

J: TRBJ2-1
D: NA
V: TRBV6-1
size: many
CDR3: CASTLRVISYNEQFF
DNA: TGTGCCAGCACCTTACGGGTGATCTCCTACAATGAGCAGTTCTTC

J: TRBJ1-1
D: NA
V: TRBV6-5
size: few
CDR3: CASSYSQQNTEAFF
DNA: TGTGCCAGCAGTTATTCGCAGCAGAACACTGAAGCTTTCTTT

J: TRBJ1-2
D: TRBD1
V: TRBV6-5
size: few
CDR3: CASSYGGQWGGYTF
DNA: TGTGCCAGCAGTTACGGGGGACAGTGGGGAGGCTACACCTTC

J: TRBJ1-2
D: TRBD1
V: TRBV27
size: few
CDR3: CASSFGTANLEGYTF
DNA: TGTGCCAGCAGTTTCGGGACAGCTAACCTTGAGGGCTACACCTTC

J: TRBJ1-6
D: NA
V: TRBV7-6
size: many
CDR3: CASSRDNSPLHF
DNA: TGTGCCAGCAGCCGGGATAATTCACCCCTCCACTTT

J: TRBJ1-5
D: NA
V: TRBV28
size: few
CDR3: CASSSFPATTVNQPQHF
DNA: TGTGCCAGCAGTTCCTTCCCCGCTACCACAGTCAATCAGCCCCAGCATTTT

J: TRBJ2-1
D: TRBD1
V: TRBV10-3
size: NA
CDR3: CAIQITGDRAFEQFF
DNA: TGTGCCATCCAAATTACCGGGGACAGGGCTTTTGAGCAGTTCTTC

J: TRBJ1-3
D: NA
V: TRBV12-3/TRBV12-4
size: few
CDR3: CASTTGTASGNTIYF
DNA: TGTGCCAGTACGACGGGCACTGCCTCTGGAAACACCATATATTTT

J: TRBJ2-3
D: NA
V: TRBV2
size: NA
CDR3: CASSENSGTDTQYF
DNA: TGTGCCAGCAGTGAGAACAGTGGCACAGATACGCAGTATTTT

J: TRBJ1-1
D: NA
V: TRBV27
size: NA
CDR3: CASSLLPGNTEAFF
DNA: TGTGCCAGCAGTTTATTGCCCGGGAACACTGAAGCTTTCTTT

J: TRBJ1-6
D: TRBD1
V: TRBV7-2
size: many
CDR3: CASSSGQGRYNSPLHF
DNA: TGTGCCAGCAGCTCTGGACAGGGGCGGTATAATTCACCCCTCCACTTT

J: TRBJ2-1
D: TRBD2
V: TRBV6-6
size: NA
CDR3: CASSSLASGAPNEQFF
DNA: TGTGCCAGCAGTTCCCTAGCTAGCGGGGCCCCCAATGAGCAGTTCTTC

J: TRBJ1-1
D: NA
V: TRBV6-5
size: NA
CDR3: CASSSLQGLNTEAFF
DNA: TGTGCCAGCAGTTCCTTACAGGGATTGAACACTGAAGCTTTCTTT

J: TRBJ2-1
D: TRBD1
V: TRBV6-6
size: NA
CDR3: CASLGQGRLDEQFF
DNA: TGTGCCAGCCTCGGACAGGGGAGGCTCGATGAGCAGTTCTTC

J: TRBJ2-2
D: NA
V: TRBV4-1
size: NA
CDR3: CASSQEFRTGELFF
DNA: TGCGCCAGCAGCCAAGAATTTCGTACCGGGGAGCTGTTTTTT

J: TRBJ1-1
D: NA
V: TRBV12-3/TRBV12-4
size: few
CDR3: CASSLTPGGATEAFF
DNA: TGTGCCAGCAGTTTAACTCCGGGGGGTGCCACTGAAGCTTTCTTT

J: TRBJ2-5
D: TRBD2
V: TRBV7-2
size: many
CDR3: CASSLMFTLAGYQETQYF
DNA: TGTGCCAGCAGCTTAATGTTCACACTAGCGGGGTATCAAGAGACCCAGTACTTC

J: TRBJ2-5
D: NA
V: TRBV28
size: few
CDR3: CASSSRTNGPTQYF
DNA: TGTGCCAGCAGTTCACGAACCAATGGGCCCACCCAGTACTTC

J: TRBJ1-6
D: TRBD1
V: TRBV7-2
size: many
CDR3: CASSPRDSRDSPLHF
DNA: TGTGCCAGCAGCCCGAGGGACAGCAGGGACTCACCCCTCCACTTT

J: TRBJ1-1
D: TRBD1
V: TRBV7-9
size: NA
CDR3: CASSLEGQGKAFF
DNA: TGTGCCAGCAGCCTAGAGGGACAGGGAAAAGCTTTCTTT

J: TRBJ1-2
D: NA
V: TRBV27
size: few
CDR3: CASSLSSTTVDNYGYTF
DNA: TGTGCCAGCAGTTTATCCTCCACCACAGTTGATAACTATGGCTACACCTTC

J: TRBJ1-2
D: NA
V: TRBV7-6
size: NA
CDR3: CASSSFSNHGYTF
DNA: TGTGCTAGCAGCTCCTTTAGCAACCATGGCTACACCTTC

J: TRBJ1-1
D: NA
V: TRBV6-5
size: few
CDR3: CASRTGGAFF
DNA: TGTGCCAGCAGAACGGGGGGGGCTTTCTTT

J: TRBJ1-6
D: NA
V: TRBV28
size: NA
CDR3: CASIGPYNSPLHF
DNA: TGTGCCAGCATAGGACCCTATAATTCACCCCTCCACTTT

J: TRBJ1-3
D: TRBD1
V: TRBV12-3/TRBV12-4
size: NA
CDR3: CASSLYFSPGQGTFFSGNTIYF
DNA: TGTGCCAGCAGTTTATATTTTTCCCCGGGACAGGGAACATTTTTCTCTGGAAACACCATATATTTT

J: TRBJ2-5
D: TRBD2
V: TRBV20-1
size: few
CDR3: CSAIPGLAGKETQYF
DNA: TGCAGTGCTATACCGGGACTAGCGGGAAAAGAGACCCAGTACTTC

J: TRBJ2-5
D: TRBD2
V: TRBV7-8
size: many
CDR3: CASSLAGLAGVWTF
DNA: TGTGCCAGCAGCTTAGCGGGGCTAGCGGGGGTTTGGACCTTC

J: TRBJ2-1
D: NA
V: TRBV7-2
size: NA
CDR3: CTSSSPTSPQNEQFF
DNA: TGTACCAGCAGCTCCCCTACCTCACCGCAAAATGAGCAGTTCTTC

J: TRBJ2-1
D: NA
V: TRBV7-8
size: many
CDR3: CASRSGGASGHNEQFF
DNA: TGTGCCAGCAGATCAGGGGGGGCTAGCGGGCACAATGAGCAGTTCTTC

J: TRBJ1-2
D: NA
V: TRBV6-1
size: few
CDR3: CASSEEVPVSGYTF
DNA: TGTGCCAGCAGTGAAGAGGTCCCAGTGAGTGGCTACACCTTC

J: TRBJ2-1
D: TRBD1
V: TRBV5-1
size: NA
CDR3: CASSYRDRGSNEQFF
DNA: TGCGCCAGCAGCTACCGGGACAGGGGCTCCAATGAGCAGTTCTTC

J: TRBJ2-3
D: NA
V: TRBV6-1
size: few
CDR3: CASSALPPTDTQYF
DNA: TGTGCCAGCAGTGCCCTTCCCCCCACAGATACGCAGTATTTT

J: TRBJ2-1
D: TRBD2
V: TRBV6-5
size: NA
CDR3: CASSSRTSGGPSYNEQFF
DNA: TGTGCCAGCAGTTCCAGGACTAGCGGGGGGCCTTCCTACAATGAGCAGTTCTTC

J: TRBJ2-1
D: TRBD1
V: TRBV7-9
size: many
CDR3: CASSVQGSYNEQFF
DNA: TGTGCCAGCAGCGTACAGGGGTCCTACAATGAGCAGTTCTTC

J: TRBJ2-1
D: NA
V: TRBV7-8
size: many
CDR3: CASSLGHINEQFF
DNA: TGTGCCAGCAGCCTCGGACACATCAATGAGCAGTTCTTC